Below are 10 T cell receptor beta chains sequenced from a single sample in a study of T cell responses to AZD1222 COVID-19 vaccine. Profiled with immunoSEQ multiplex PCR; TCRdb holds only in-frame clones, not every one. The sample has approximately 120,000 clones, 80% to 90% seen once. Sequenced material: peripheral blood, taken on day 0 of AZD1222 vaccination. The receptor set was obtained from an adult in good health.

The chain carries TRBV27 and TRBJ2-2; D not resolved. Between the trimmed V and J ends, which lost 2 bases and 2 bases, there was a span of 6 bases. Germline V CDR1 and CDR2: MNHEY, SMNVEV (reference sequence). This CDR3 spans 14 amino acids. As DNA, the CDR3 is TGTGCCAGCAGTTTAGGGCAAAACACCGGGGAGCTGTTTTTT. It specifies CASSLGQNTGELFF.

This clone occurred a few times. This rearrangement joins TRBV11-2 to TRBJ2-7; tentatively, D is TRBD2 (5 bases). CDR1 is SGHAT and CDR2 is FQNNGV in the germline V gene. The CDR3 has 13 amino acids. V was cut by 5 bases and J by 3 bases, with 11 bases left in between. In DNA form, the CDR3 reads TGTGCCAGCAGCCTTGGACTGCGCTACGAGCAGTACTTC. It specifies CASSLGLRYEQYF.

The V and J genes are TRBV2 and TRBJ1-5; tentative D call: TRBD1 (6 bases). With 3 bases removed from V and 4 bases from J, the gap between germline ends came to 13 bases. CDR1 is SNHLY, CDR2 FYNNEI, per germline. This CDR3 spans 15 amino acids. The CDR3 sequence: CASSERTAPNQPQHF. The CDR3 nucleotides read TGTGCCAGCAGTGAGAGGACAGCTCCAAATCAGCCCCAGCATTTT.

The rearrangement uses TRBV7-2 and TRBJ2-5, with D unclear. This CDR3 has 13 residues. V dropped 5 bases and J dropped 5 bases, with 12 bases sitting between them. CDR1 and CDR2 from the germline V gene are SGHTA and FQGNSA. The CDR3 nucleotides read TGTGCCAGCAGCGGGCCCTTGGGGGAGACCCAGTACTTC. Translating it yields CASSGPLGETQYF.

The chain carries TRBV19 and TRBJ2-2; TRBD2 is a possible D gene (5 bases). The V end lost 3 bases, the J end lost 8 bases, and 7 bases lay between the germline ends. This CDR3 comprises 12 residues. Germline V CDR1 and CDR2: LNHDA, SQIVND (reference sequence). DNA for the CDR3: TGTGCCAGTAGTATGAGGGAAGGGGAGCTGTTTTTT. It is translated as CASSMREGELFF.

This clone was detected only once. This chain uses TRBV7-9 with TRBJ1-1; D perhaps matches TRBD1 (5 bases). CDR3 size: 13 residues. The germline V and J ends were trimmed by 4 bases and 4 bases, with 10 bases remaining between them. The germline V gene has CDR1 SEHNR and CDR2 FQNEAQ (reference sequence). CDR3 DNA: TGTGCCAGCAGCTCCAGCGGGGGCACTGAAGCTTTCTTT. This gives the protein CASSSSGGTEAFF.

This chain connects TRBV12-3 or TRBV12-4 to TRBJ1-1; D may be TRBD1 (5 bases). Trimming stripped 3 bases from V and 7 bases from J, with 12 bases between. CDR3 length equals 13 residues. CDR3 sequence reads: CASSFKGRGEAFF. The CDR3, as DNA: TGTGCCAGCAGTTTCAAGGGGAGGGGTGAAGCTTTCTTT.

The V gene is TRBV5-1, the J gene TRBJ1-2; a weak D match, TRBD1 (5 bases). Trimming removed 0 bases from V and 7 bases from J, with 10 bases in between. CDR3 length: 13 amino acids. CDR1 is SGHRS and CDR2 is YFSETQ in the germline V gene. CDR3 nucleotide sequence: TGCGCCAGCAGCTTGGGCTCAGGGATTGGCTACACCTTC. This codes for CASSLGSGIGYTF.

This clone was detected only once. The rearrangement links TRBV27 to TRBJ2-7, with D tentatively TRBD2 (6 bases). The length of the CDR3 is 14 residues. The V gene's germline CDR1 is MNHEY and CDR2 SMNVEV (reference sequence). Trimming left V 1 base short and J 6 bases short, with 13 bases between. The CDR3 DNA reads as TGTGCCAGCAGTTTATGGGGTTTCGGGGGCGAGCAGTACTTC. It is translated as CASSLWGFGGEQYF.

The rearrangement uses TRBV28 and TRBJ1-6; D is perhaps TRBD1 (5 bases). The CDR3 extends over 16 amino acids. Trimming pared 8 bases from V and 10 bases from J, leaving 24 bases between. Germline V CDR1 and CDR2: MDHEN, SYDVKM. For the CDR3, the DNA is TGTGCCAGCGGACCCTCGGGGCCAGTGGGCTTGTCACCCCTCCACTTT. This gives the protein CASGPSGPVGLSPLHF.